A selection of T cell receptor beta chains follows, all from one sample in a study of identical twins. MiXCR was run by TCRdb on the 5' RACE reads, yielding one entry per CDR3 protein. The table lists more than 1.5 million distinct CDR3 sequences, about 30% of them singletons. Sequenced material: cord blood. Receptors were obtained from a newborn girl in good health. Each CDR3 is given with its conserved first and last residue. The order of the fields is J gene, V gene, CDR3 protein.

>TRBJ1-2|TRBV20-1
CSAPTQGAYGYTF
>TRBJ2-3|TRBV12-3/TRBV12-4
CASSQADVEYF
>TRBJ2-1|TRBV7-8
CASSFGAGAEIYNEQFF
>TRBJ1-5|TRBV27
CASSLGTATGQPQHF
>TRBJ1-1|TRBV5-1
CASGLGGLNTEAFF
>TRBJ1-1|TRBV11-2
CASSLRPLQGALPFEAFF
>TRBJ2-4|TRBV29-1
CSVEDQGAKNIQYF
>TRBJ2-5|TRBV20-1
CSARAGTGYQETQYF
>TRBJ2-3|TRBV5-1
CASSLRDTTGTDTQYF
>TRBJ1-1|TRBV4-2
CASSQETGMNTEAFF
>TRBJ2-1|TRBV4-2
CASSQQSVASGRSSYNEQFF
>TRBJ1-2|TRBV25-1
CASSEGGFSRGYTF
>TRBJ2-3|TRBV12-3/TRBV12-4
CASSLRDPVRADTQYF
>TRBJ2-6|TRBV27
CATATWGLSGANVLTF
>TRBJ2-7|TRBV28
CANSPTGLAGGTYEQYF
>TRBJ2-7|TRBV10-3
CAISETGVYEQYF
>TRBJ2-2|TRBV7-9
CASSPSTRRTGELFF
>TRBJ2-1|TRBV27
CASSLSRHNEQFF
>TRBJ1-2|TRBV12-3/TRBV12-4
CASSRSDRAYGYTF
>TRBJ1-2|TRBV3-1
CARSRDVYYGYTF
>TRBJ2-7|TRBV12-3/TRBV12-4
CACSFMGALEQYF
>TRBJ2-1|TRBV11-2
CASSLGPSVSYNEQFF
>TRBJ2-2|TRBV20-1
CSARGGAATGELFF
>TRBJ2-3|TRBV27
CASSWESGKLTGTQYF
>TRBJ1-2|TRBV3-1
CASSHRTANYGYTF
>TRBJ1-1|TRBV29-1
CSVAGAEAFF
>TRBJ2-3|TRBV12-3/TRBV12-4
CASSLSSLWGGGTDTQYF
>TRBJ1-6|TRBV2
CASSGGQGYNNSPLHF
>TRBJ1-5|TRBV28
CASRAGNSNQPQHF
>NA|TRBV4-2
CASRDSGPLYNEQYF
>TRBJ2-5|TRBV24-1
CATSTQGTSQETQYF
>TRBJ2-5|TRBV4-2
CASSQEMANEQYF
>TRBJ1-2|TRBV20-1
CSASGGTNYGYTF
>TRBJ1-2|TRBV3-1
CASRKSEGGGYTF
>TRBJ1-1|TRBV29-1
CSVGTHRNTEAFF
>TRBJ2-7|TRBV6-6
CASSSLSGGTYEQYF
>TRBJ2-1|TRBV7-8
CASSLDRDWNEQFF
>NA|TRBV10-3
CAISGDSGRYEQYF
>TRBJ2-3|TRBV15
CATSRDSAPTDTQYF
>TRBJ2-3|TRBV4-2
CASSQETSGSPSTDTQYF
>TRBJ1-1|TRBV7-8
CASTVTGVLTEAFF
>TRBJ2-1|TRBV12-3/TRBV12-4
CASSLLLGGSYNEQFF
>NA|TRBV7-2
CASSLPPQGALEQYF
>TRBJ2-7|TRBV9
CASSLPADSYEQYF
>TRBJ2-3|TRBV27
CASSEGSGVGFYTDTQYF
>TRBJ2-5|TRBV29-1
CSYGRTSGGETQYF
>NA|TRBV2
CASRPEGVREQYF
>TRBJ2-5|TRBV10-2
CASSGTSGGFQETQYF
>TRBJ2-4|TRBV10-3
CAISESTSLQGQYF
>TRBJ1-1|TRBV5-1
CASSSLPPGQGTEAFF
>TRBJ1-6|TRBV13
CASSPSDRDYNSPLHF
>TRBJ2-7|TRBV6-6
CASSYSIPTGYNEQYF
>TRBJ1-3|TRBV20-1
CSARGANDGGNTIYF
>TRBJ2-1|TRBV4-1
CASSQDDLIGGNEQFF
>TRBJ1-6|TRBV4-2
CASSQRQGVFNSPLHF
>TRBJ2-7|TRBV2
CASRAPSSASSSYEQYF
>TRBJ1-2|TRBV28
CASMPADYYGYTF
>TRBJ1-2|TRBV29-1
CSAIDGVDYGYTF
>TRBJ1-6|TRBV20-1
CSAKGQRHYNSPLHF